The T cell receptor beta chain under discussion was sequenced for a study of blood T cells in healthy people across ages. For the second PCR, which ran for roughly 6 to 11 cycles, a sample-barcoded 5' primer and a J-beta primer mix were used. Every single cDNA molecule received a tag from a template-switch adaptor with 12 random nucleotides. TCRdb re-derived calls from the 5' RACE reads in MiXCR, one entry per CDR3 protein. This sample carries approximately 960,000 distinct CDR3 sequences, about 29% of them seen once, and the ten largest clones take 10% to 13%. Germline V CDR1 and CDR2: SGHTA, FQGNSA. Trimming left V 2 bases short and J 4 bases short, with 15 bases between. The CDR3 length is 15 residues. The same specimen was also included in a second study, on T cells of mothers and their children.

The source material was blood. The source is a woman aged 40 to 49 in good health. This chain links TRBV7-2 with TRBJ2-7; tentatively, D is TRBD1 or TRBD2 (5 bases each). CDR3 loop: CASSLWAGTVYEQYF. The CDR3 DNA reads TGTGCCAGCAGCTTATGGGCAGGGACCGTTTACGAGCAGTACTTC.